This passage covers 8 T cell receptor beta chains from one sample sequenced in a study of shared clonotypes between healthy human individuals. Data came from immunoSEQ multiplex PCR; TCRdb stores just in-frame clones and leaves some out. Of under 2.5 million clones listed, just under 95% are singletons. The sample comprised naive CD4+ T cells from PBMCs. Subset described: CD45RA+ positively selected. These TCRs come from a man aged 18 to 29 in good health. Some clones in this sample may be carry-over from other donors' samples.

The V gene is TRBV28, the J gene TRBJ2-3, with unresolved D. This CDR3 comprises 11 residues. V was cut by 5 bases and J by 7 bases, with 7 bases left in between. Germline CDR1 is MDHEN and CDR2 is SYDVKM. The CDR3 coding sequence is TGTGCCAGCAGTCTAGAGAATACGCAGTATTTT. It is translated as CASSLENTQYF.

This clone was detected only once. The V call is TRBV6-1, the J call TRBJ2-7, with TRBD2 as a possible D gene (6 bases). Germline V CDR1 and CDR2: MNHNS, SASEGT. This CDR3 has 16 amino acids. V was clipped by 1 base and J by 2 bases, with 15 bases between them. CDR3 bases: TGTGCCAGCAGTGAAGGGGCAGGGAGGATAACCTACGAGCAGTACTTC. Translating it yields CASSEGAGRITYEQYF.

CDR3 protein: CASSTRHHTDTQYF. CDR3 DNA: TGTGCCAGCAGCACACGACACCACACAGATACGCAGTATTTT. This chain uses TRBV9 with TRBJ2-3; D unclear. This CDR3 region has 14 residues. Germline-derived CDR1 and CDR2 are SGDLS and YYNGEE. V lost 4 bases and J lost 2, with 11 bases in between. Combining the CDR3 with reference TRBV9 and TRBJ2-3 gives the whole variable domain DSGVTQTPKHLITATGQRVTLRCSPRSGDLSVYWYQQSLDQGLQFLIQYYNGEERAKGNILERFSAQQFPDLHSELNLSSLELGDSALYFCASSTRHHTDTQYFGPGTRLTVL.

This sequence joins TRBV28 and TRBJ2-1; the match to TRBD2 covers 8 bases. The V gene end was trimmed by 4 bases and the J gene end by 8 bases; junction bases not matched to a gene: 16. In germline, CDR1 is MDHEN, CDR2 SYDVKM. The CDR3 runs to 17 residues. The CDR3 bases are TGTGCCAGCAGTTCCCCCGAGTGGGGACTAGTTGGCTATGAGCAGTTCTTC. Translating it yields CASSSPEWGLVGYEQFF.

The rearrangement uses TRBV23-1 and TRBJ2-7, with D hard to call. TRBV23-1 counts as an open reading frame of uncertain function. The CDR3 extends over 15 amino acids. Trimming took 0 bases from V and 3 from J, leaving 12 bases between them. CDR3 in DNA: TGCGCCAGCAGTCAATCCCCGGCGGACCGCTACGAGCAGTACTTC. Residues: CASSQSPADRYEQYF.

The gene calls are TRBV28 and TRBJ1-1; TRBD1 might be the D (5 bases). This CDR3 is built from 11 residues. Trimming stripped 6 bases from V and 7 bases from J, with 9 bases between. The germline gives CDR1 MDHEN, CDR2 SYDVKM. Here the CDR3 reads CASRRDFEAFF. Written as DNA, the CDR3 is TGTGCCAGCAGAAGGGACTTTGAAGCTTTCTTT.

Here the CDR3 reads CSVVGRAADTQYF. DNA of the CDR3: TGCAGCGTTGTCGGGAGGGCCGCAGATACGCAGTATTTT. The V call is TRBV29-1, the J call TRBJ2-3, with TRBD2 matching 8 bases. CDR3 size: 13 residues. Germline V gene sequence: CDR1 SQVTM, CDR2 ANQGSEA. Trimming at V came to 4 bases and at J to 4 bases, leaving 4 bases not matched to a gene.

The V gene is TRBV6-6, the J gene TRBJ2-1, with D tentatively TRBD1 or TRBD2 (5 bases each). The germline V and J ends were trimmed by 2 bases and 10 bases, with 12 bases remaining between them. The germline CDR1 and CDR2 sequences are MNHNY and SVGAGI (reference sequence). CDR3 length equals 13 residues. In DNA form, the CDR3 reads TGTGCCAGCAGTTACAGGGACGCACGGGAGCAGTTCTTC. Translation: CASSYRDAREQFF.